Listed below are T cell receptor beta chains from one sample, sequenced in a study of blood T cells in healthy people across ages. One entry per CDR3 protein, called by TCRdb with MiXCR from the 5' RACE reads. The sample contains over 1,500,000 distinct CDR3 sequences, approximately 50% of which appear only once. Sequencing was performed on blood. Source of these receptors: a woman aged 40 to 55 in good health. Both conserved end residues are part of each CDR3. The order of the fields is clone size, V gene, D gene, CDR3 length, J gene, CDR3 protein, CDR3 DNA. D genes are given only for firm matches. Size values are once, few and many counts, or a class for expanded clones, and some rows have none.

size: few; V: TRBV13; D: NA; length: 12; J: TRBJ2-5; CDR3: CASSLAIGTQYF; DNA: TGTGCCAGCAGCTTGGCTATCGGGACCCAGTACTTC
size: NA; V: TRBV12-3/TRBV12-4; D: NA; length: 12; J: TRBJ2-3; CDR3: CASSFSSNTQYF; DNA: TGTGCCAGCAGTTTTAGTAGTAATACGCAGTATTTT
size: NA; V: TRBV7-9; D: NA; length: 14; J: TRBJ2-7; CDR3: CASSFGTSHYEQYF; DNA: TGTGCCAGCAGCTTTGGGACATCACACTACGAGCAGTACTTC
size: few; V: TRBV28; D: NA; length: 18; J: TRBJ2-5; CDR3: CASSHYLAGQGTQETQYF; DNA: TGTGCCAGCAGCCACTACCTCGCGGGGCAGGGTACCCAAGAGACCCAGTACTTC
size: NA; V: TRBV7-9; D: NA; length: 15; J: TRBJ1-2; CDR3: CASSLGEGTHYGYTF; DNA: TGTGCCAGCAGCTTAGGTGAGGGGACGCACTATGGCTACACCTTC
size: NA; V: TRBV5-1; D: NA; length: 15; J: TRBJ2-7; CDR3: CASSFAQARSYEQYF; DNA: TGCGCCAGCAGCTTTGCACAGGCCCGCTCCTACGAGCAGTACTTC
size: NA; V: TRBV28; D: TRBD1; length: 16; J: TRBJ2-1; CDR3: CASSPITGGSYNGQFF; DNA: TGTGCCAGCAGTCCGATCACAGGGGGCTCCTACAATGGGCAGTTCTTC
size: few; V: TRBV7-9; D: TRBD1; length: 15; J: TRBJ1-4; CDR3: CASSLAGTANEKLFF; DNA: TGTGCCAGCAGCTTAGCCGGGACAGCTAATGAAAAACTGTTTTTT
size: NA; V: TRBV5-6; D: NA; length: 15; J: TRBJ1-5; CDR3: CASSLSPGGVQPQHF; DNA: TGTGCCAGCAGCTTGTCTCCGGGCGGGGTTCAGCCCCAGCATTTT
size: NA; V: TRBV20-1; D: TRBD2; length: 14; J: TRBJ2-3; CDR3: CSASAAGQTDTQYF; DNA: TGCAGTGCTAGTGCAGCGGGGCAGACAGATACGCAGTATTTT
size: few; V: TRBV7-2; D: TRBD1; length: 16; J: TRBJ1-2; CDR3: CASSPGTGLANYGYTF; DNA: TGTGCCAGCAGTCCCGGGACAGGGTTAGCTAACTATGGCTACACCTTC
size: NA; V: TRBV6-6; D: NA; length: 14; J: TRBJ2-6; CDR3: CASSYAGGANVLTF; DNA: TGTGCCAGCAGTTACGCGGGTGGGGCCAACGTCCTGACTTTT
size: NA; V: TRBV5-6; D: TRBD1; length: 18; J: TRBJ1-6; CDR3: CASRPGTGRALANSPLHF; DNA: TGTGCCAGCAGACCAGGGACAGGGAGGGCTTTGGCGAATTCACCCCTCCACTTT
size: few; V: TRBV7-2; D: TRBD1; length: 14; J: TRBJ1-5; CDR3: CASSINRGTEPQHF; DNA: TGTGCCAGCAGCATAAACAGGGGCACGGAGCCCCAGCATTTT
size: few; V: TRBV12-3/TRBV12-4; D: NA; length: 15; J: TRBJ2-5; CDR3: CAGSFRGGIQETQYF; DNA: TGTGCCGGCAGTTTCAGGGGTGGAATTCAAGAGACCCAGTACTTC
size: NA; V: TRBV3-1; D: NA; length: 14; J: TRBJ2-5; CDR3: CASSTHGREETQYF; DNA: TGTGCCAGCAGCACCCACGGCAGGGAAGAGACCCAGTACTTC
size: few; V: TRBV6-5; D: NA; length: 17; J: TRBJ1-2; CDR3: CASSSTQTDRHFYGYTF; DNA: TGTGCCAGCAGTTCTACACAAACGGACCGACACTTCTATGGCTACACCTTC
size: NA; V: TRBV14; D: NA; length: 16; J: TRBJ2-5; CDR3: CASSLCPQGGEETQYF; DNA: TGTGCCAGCAGCCTTTGCCCACAGGGGGGGGAAGAGACCCAGTACTTC
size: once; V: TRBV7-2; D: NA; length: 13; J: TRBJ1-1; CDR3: CASRAQGFTEAFF; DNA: TGTGCCAGCAGAGCACAGGGTTTCACTGAAGCTTTCTTT
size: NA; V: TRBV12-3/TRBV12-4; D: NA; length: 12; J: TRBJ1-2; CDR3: CASIGRDYGYTF; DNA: TGTGCCAGCATTGGCCGAGACTATGGCTACACCTTC
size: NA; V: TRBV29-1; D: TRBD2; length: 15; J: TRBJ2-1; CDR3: CSGGGGSPNYNEQFF; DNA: TGCAGCGGGGGCGGCGGGAGCCCGAACTACAATGAGCAGTTCTTC
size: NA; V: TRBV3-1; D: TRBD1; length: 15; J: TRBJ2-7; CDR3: CASSLGTGIPYEQYF; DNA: TGTGCCAGCAGCCTAGGGACAGGGATTCCCTACGAGCAGTACTTC
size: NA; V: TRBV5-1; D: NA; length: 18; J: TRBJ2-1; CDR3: CASSLGGQGTHYYNEQFF; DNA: TGCGCCAGCAGCTTGGGGGGTCAAGGGACCCACTATTACAATGAGCAGTTCTTC
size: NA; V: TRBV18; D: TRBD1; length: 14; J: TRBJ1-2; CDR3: CASSPSGTGYGYTF; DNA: TGCGCCAGCAGCCCTTCCGGGACAGGGTATGGCTACACCTTC
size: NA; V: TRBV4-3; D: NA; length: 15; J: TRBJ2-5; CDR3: CASSQSQEVGETQYF; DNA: TGCGCCAGCAGCCAATCACAGGAGGTTGGGGAGACCCAGTACTTC
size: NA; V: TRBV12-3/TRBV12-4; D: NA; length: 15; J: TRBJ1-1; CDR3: CASSLRASWGVWAFF; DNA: TGTGCCAGCAGTTTGAGGGCCAGCTGGGGAGTTTGGGCTTTCTTT
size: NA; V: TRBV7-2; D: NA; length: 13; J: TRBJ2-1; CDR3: CASSPLGLETQFF; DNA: TGTGCCAGCAGCCCTCTGGGTCTAGAGACCCAGTTCTTC
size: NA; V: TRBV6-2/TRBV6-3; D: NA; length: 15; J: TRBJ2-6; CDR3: CASTTTGSGANVLTF; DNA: TGTGCCAGCACCACTACGGGATCTGGGGCCAACGTCCTGACTTTC
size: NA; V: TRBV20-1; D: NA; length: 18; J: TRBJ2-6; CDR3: CSARRPGRPNSGANVLTF; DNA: TGCAGTGCTAGAAGGCCCGGCAGGCCAAACTCTGGGGCCAACGTCCTGACTTTC
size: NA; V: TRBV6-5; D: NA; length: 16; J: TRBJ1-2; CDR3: CASHASPGEGNYGYTF; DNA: TGTGCCAGCCACGCGAGCCCCGGTGAAGGGAACTATGGCTACACCTTC
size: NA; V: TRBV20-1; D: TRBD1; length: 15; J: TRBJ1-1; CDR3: CSASFTGAQDTEAFF; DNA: TGCAGTGCTAGCTTTACAGGGGCCCAAGACACTGAAGCTTTCTTT
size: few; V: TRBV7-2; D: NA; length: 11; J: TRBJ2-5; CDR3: CASSAPGTQYF; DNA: TGTGCCAGCAGCGCACCCGGGACCCAGTACTTC
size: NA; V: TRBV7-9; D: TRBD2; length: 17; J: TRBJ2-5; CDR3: CASSYLGWTSGGKTQYF; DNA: TGTGCCAGCAGCTACCTAGGGTGGACTAGCGGGGGTAAGACCCAGTACTTC
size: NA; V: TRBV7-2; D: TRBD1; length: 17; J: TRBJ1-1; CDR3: CASSFRGQGLGDTEAFF; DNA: TGTGCCAGCAGCTTCAGGGGACAGGGTCTCGGTGACACTGAAGCTTTCTTT
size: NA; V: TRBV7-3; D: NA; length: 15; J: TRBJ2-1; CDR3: CASSTTGGRGDEQFF; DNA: TGTGCCAGCAGCACTACAGGCGGGCGGGGTGATGAGCAGTTCTTC
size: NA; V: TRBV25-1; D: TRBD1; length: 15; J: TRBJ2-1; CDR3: CASSEPGTGFYEQFF; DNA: TGTGCCAGCAGTGAGCCGGGGACAGGGTTTTATGAGCAGTTCTTC
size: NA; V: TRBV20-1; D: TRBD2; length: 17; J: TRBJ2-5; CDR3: CSARAPPVAGEQETQYF; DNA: TGCAGTGCAAGAGCCCCTCCCGTAGCGGGGGAGCAAGAGACCCAGTACTTC
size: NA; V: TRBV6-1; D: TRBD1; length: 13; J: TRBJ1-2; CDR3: CASSAGTGAGYTF; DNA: TGTGCCAGCAGTGCCGGGACAGGGGCTGGCTACACCTTC
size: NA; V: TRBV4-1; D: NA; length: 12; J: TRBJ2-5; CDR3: CASSQVGRTQYF; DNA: TGCGCCAGCAGCCAAGTAGGCAGGACTCAGTACTTC
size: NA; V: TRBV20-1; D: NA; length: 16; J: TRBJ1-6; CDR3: CSARDLTSSYNSPLHF; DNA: TGCAGTGCTAGAGATCTTACGAGCTCCTATAATTCACCCCTCCACTTT
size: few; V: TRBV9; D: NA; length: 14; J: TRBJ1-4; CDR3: CASSVGQTNEKLFF; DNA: TGTGCCAGCAGCGTTGGGCAAACTAATGAAAAACTGTTTTTT
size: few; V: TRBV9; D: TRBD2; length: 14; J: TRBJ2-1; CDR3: CASSVREGRNEQFF; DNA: TGTGCCAGCAGCGTACGGGAGGGGAGGAATGAGCAGTTCTTC
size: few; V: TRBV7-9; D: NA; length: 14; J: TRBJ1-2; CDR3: CASSGRVSNYGYTF; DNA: TGTGCCAGCAGCGGCAGGGTCTCTAACTATGGCTACACCTTC
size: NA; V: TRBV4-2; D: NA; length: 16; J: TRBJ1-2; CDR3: CASSQDNTRGVDGYTF; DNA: TGTGCCAGCAGCCAAGATAATACGAGGGGAGTTGATGGCTACACCTTC
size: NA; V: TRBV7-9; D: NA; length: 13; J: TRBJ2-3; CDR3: CASSVTDTDTQYF; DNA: TGTGCCAGCAGCGTTACGGACACAGATACGCAGTATTTT
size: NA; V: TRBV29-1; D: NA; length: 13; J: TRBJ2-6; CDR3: CSVRTAGANVLTF; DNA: TGCAGCGTCCGGACAGCTGGGGCCAACGTCCTGACTTTC
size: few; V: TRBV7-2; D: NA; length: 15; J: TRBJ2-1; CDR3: CASSIGLLGNNEQFF; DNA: TGTGCCAGCAGCATCGGTTTACTAGGTAACAATGAGCAGTTCTTC